This T cell receptor beta chain was sequenced for a study of shared clonotypes between healthy human individuals. Comments on this clone: The same CDR3 arises from other DNA sequences in this sample as well.

Sequencing was performed with immunoSEQ multiplex PCR; in TCRdb, only in-frame clones are kept and a portion is missing. The table has over 2 million clones, 85% to 95% seen once; the top ten hold more than 0.1%. The CDR3 is 13 amino acids. Trimming pared 2 bases from V and 5 bases from J, leaving 9 bases between. In germline, CDR1 is SNHLY, CDR2 FYNNEI. All donors qualified as healthy HIV-negative adults and had experienced no recent acute infections or vaccinations. This sequence originates from a young man in good health. The V call is TRBV2, the J call TRBJ2-5; D is unresolved. The specimen sequenced was naive CD4+ T cells sorted from blood. Subset indicated: CD45RA+ positively selected. The CDR3 region has the DNA TGTGCCAGCAGTGAACAAGGTGTGGAGACCCAGTACTTC. Amino acid sequence: CASSEQGVETQYF.